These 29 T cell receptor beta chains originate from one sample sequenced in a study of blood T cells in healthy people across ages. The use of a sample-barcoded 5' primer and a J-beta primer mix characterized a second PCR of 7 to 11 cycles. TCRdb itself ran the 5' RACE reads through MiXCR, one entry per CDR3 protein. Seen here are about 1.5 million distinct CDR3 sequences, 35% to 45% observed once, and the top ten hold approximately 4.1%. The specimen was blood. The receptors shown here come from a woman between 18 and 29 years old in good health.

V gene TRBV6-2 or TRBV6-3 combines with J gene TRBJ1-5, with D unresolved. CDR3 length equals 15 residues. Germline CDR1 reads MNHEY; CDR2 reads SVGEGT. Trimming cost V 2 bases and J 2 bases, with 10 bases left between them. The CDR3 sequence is CASSYGGRGNQPQHF. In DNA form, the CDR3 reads TGTGCCAGCAGTTACGGTGGGCGCGGCAATCAGCCCCAGCATTTT.

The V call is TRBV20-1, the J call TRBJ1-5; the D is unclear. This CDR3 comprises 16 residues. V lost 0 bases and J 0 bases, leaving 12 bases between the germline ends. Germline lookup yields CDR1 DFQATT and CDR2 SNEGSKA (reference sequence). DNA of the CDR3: TGCAGTGCTAGAGATATTAAGCGAGGTAGCAATCAGCCCCAGCATTTT. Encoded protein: CSARDIKRGSNQPQHF.

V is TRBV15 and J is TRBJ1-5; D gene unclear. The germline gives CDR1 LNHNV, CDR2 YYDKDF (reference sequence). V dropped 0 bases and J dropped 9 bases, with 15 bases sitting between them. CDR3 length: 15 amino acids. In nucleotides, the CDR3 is TGTGCCACCAGCAGAGATAAAACAGTCCGCGGGCCCCAGCATTTT. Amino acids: CATSRDKTVRGPQHF. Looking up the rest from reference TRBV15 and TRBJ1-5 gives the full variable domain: DAMVIQNPRYQVTQFGKPVTLSCSQTLNHNVMYWYQQKSSQAPKLLFHYYDKDFNNEADTPDNFQSRRPNTSFCFLDIRSPGLGDTAMYLCATSRDKTVRGPQHFGDGTRLSIL.

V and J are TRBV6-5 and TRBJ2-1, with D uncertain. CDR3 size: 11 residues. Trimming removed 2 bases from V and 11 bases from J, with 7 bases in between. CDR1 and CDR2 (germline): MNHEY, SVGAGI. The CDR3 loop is CASSYGSKQFF. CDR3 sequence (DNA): TGTGCCAGCAGTTACGGTTCTAAGCAGTTCTTC.

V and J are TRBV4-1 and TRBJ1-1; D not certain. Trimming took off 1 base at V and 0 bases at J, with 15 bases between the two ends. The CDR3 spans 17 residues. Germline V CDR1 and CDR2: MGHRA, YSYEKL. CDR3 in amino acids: CASSQGTQPFLNTEAFF. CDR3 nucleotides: TGCGCCAGCAGCCAAGGGACCCAACCATTCTTGAACACTGAAGCTTTCTTT.

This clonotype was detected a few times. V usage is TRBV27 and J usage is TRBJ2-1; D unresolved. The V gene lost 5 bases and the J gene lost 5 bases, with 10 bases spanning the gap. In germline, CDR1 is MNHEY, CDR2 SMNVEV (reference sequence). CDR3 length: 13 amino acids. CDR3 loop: CASSRNYDNEQFF. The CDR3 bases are TGTGCCAGCAGTAGAAATTACGACAATGAGCAGTTCTTC.

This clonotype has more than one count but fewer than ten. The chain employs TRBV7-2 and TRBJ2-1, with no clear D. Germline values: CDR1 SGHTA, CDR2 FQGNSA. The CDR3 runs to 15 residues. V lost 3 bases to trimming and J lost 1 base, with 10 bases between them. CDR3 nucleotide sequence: TGTGCCAGCAGCTTCACAGTGGCTTCCTACAATGAGCAGTTCTTC. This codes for CASSFTVASYNEQFF.

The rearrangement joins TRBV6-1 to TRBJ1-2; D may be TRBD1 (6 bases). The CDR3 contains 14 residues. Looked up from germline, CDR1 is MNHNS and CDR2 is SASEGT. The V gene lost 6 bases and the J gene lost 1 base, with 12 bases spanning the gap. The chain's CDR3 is CASREGGLNYGYTF. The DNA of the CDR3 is TGTGCCAGCAGGGAGGGGGGGCTTAACTATGGCTACACCTTC.

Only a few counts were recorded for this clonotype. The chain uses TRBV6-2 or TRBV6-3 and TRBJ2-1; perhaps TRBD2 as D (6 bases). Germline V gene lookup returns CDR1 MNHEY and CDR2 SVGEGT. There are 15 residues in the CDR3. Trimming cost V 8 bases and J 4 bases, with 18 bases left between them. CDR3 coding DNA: TGTGCCAGCTCCTACCTAGGACTAAGATACAATGAGCAGTTCTTC. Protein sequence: CASSYLGLRYNEQFF.

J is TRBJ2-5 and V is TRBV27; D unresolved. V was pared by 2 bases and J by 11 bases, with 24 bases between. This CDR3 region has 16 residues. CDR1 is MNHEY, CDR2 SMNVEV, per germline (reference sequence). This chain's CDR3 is CASSLGVRATYNEQYF. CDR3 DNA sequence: TGTGCCAGCAGTTTAGGCGTTAGGGCCACATACAATGAGCAGTACTTC.

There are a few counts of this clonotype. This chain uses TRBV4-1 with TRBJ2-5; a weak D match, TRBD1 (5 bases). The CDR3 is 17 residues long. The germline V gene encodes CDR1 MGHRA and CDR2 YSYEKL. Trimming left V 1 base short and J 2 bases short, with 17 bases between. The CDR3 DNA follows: TGCGCCAGCAGCCAAGTATTTGGGCAGGGCCCGCAAGAGACCCAGTACTTC. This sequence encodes CASSQVFGQGPQETQYF.

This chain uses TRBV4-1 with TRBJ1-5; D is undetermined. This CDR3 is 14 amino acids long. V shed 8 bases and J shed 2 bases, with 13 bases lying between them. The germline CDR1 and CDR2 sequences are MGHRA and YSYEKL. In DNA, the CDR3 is TGCGCCAGCCGCTCGTGTGAGGGCAATCAGCCCCAGCATTTT. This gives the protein CASRSCEGNQPQHF.

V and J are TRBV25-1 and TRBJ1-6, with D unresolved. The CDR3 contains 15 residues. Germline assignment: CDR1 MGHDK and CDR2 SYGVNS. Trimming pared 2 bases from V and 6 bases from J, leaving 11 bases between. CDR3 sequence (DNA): TGTGCCAGCAGTGAAACTTTCGCCCCTAATTCACCCCTCCACTTT. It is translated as CASSETFAPNSPLHF.

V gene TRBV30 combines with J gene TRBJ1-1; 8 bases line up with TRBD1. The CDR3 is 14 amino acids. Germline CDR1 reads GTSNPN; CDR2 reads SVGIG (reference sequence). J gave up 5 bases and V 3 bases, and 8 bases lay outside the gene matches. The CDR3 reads CAWREAGGLTEAFF. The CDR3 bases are TGTGCCTGGAGGGAGGCAGGGGGCCTGACTGAAGCTTTCTTT.

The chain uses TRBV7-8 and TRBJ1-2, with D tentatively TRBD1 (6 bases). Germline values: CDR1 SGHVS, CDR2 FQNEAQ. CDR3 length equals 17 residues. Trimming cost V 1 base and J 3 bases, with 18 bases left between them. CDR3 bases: TGTGCCAGCAGCTTAGGGGCCCGGGGGGCGTTATACTATGGCTACACCTTC. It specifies CASSLGARGALYYGYTF.

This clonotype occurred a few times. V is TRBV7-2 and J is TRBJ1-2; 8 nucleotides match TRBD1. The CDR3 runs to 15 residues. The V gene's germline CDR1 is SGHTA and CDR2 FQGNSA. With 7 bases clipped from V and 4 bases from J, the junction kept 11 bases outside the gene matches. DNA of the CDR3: TGTGCCAGCACCAAAGGACAGGGAGGGCTCTATGGCTACACCTTC. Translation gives CASTKGQGGLYGYTF.

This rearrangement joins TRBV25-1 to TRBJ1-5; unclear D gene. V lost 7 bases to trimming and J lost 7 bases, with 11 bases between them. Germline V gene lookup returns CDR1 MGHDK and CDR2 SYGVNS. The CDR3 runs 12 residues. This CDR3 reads CASTSRRQPQHF. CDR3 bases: TGTGCCAGCACCTCAAGGAGGCAGCCCCAGCATTTT.

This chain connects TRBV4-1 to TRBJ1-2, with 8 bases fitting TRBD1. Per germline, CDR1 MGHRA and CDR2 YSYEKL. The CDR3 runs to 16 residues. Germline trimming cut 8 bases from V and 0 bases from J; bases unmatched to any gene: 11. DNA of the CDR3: TGCGCCAGCGATCCCGGGACAGGCGCGGCTAACTATGGCTACACCTTC. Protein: CASDPGTGAANYGYTF.

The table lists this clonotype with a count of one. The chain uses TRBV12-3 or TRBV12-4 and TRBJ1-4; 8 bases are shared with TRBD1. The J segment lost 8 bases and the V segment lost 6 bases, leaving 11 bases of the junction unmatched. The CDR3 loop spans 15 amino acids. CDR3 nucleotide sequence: TGTGCCAGCAGAAACCTGGGACAGGAAATGGAAAAACTGTTTTTT. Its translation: CASRNLGQEMEKLFF.

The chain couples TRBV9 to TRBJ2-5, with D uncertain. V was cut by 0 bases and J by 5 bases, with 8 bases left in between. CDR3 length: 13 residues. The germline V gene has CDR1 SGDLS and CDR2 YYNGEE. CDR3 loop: CASSVVAAETQYF. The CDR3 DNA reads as TGTGCCAGCAGCGTAGTCGCGGCGGAGACCCAGTACTTC.

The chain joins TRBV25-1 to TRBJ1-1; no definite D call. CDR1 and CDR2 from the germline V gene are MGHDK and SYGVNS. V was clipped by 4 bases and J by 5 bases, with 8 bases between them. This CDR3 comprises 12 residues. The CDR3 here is CASSAWGTEAFF. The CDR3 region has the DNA TGTGCCAGCAGTGCATGGGGAACTGAAGCTTTCTTT.

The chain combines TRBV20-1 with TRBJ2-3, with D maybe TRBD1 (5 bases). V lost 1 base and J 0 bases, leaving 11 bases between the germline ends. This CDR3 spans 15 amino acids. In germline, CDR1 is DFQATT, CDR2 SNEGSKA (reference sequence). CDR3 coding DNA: TGCAGTGCTAGAGTTGGGGCGAGTAGCACAGATACGCAGTATTTT. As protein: CSARVGASSTDTQYF.

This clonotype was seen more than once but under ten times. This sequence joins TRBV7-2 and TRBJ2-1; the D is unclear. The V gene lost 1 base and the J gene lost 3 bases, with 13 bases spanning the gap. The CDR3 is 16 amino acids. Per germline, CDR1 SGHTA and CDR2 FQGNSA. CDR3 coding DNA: TGTGCCAGCAGCTTAGGATTGGCTCCCCGCTACAATGAGCAGTTCTTC. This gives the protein CASSLGLAPRYNEQFF.

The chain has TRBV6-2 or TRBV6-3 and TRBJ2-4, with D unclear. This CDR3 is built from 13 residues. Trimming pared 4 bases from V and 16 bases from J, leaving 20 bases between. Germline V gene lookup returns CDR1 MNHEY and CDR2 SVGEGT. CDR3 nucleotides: TGTGCCAGCAGTTTCCCCCCTTACGACGAGCAATACTTC. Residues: CASSFPPYDEQYF.

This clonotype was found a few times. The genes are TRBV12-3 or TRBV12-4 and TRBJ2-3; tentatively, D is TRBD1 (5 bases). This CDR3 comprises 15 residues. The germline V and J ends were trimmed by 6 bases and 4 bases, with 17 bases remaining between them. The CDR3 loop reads CASRRLGAGSDTQYF. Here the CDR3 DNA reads TGTGCCAGCAGGAGGCTCGGAGCAGGGTCAGATACGCAGTATTTT.

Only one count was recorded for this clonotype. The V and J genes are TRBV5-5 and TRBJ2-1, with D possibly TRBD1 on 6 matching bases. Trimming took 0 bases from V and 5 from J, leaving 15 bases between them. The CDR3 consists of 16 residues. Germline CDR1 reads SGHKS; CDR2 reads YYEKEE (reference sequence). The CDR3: CASSLAFGDTNNEQFF. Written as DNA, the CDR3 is TGTGCCAGCAGCTTGGCTTTCGGGGACACCAACAATGAGCAGTTCTTC. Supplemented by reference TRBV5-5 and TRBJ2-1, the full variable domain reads DAGVTQSPTHLIKTRGQQVTLRCSPISGHKSVSWYQQVLGQGPQFIFQYYEKEERGRGNFPDRFSARQFPNYSSELNVNALLLGDSALYLCASSLAFGDTNNEQFFGPGTRLTVL.

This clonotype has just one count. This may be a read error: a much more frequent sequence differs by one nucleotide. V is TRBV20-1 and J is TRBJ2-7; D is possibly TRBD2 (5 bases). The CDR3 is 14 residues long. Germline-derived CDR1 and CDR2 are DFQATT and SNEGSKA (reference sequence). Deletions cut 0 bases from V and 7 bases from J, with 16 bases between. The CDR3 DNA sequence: TGCAGTGCTAGAGATCCTAGGACTTTTAATGAGCAGTACTTC. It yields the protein CSARDPRTFNEQYF.

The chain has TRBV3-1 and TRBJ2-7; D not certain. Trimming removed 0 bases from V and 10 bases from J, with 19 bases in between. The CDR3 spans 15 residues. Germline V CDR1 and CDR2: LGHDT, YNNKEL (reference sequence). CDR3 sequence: CASSQDGRSRVAQYF. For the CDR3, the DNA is TGTGCCAGCAGCCAAGATGGTCGGAGTCGGGTGGCCCAGTACTTC.

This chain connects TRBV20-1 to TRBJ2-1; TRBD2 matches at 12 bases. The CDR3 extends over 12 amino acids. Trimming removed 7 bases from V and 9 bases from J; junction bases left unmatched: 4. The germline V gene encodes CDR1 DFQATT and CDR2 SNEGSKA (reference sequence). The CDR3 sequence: CSGTSGVAEQFF. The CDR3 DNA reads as TGCAGTGGGACTAGCGGGGTTGCTGAGCAGTTCTTC.